This note documents a single T cell receptor beta chain sequence. No antigen is known for it. Trimming left V 0 bases short and J 9 bases short, with 12 bases between. The CDR3 is made up of 14 amino acids. CDR1 is LGHNA, CDR2 YSLEER, per germline. This sample was included in a study of cytomegalovirus exposure and HLA in healthy donors. Background on the study: The Caucasian-associated ancestry cluster contained about four fifths of the approximately 400 genotyped donors. The study's findings and limits: Common viral pathogens were later found to be apparently linked to several of the most significant clusters. It has been reported that TCR beta sequences accurately predicted the HLA-A and HLA-B alleles of most subjects. There were some public TCRs occurring in many donors, but most TCR sequences were rare.

Vbeta (60) and Jbeta (13) primers were used in the PCR. The protocol was immunoSEQ multiplex PCR, while the TCRdb copy is restricted to in-frame clones and leaves out a portion. The repertoire has about 140,000 clones, almost 85% of them found once; the top ten carry roughly 9.7%. The sequencing input was PBMCs. This chain joins TRBV4-3 and TRBJ2-1; weak D call: TRBD2 (5 bases). This clonotype originated in a woman in her sixties or seventies in good health and CMV-seropositive. CDR3 in amino acids: CASSQDLERSEQFF. In DNA form, the CDR3 reads TGCGCCAGCAGCCAAGATCTTGAGCGGAGTGAGCAGTTCTTC.